The T cell receptor beta chain under discussion was sequenced for a study of a mutant IDH1 vaccine in newly diagnosed glioma. The study's findings and limits: Changes in top peripheral clonotypes did not appear linked to pseudoprogression.

Some clones are missing from TCRdb's copy, which holds only in-frame ones; the method was immunoSEQ multiplex PCR. The sample lists under 65,000 clones, around three quarters occurring once. As for this clone: What it binds is not known.

V was pared by 0 bases and J by 2 bases, with 5 bases between. The CDR3 extends over 13 amino acids. Germline assignment: CDR1 SGHAT and CDR2 FQNNGV. Time point indicated: baseline, week 1 (first vaccination visit). The treatment denotes: pre-vaccination baseline after standard-of-care therapy. The source material was PBMCs, sampled from a glioma patient treated with radiotherapy, temozolomide or both. This chain connects TRBV11-2 to TRBJ2-7; no clear D gene. The receptor was isolated from a woman aged 40 to 50 with glioma. CDR3 bases: TGTGCCAGCAGCTTAGACATCACCTACGAGCAGTACTTC. Protein product: CASSLDITYEQYF.